One sample yielded the 19 T cell receptor beta chains listed below, sequenced in a study of graft-versus-host responses after intestinal transplantation. These receptors have no known antigen. Sequencing was performed with immunoSEQ multiplex PCR; in TCRdb, only in-frame clones are kept and a portion is missing. The table includes around 100,000 clones, over 85% detected once. The sequenced sample was unstimulated CD8+ T cells sorted from spleen or lymph node cells, obtained before intestinal transplant. The receptors derive from a human donor who received an intestinal transplant.

The chain carries TRBV27 and TRBJ2-7; D is ambiguous. V shed 4 bases and J shed 4 bases, with 11 bases lying between them. The V gene's germline CDR1 is MNHEY and CDR2 SMNVEV (reference sequence). This CDR3 has 13 residues. DNA for the CDR3: TGTGCCAGCAGTTGGGCCCGTGGGTACGAGCAGTACTTC. The encoded protein is CASSWARGYEQYF.

The genes are TRBV7-9 and TRBJ2-2; D not resolved. Germline V CDR1 and CDR2: SEHNR, FQNEAQ (reference sequence). Trimming cost V 5 bases and J 4 bases, with 14 bases left between them. This CDR3 comprises 15 residues. This chain's CDR3 is CASSRTLLGTGELFF. CDR3 nucleotide sequence: TGTGCCAGCAGCCGGACCCTCTTAGGCACCGGGGAGCTGTTTTTT. The entire variable domain, with the rest obtained from reference TRBV7-9 and TRBJ2-2, is as follows: DTGVSQNPRHKITKRGQNVTFRCDPISEHNRLYWYRQTLGQGPEFLTYFQNEAQLEKSRLLSDRFSAERPKGSFSTLEIQRTEQGDSAMYLCASSRTLLGTGELFFGEGSRLTVL.

This clone was detected only once. This sequence joins TRBV18 and TRBJ1-1; D ambiguous. Germline CDR1 KGHSH, CDR2 LQKENI. Trimming removed 3 bases from V and 0 bases from J, with 2 bases in between. This CDR3 has 12 amino acids. The CDR3 here is CASSPLNTEAFF. As DNA, the CDR3 is TGTGCCAGCTCACCCTTGAACACTGAAGCTTTCTTT.

V usage is TRBV6-6 and J usage is TRBJ1-1; D is uncertain. Per the germline V gene, CDR1 is MNHNY and CDR2 is SVGAGI (reference sequence). This CDR3 contains 16 residues. Trimming left V 4 bases short and J 0 bases short, with 15 bases between. CDR3 nucleotides: TGTGCCAGCAGTTTTTTCGTCCCTGGGGTGAACACTGAAGCTTTCTTT. It is translated as CASSFFVPGVNTEAFF.

The chain has TRBV29-1 and TRBJ2-6; D unclear. Trimming removed 3 bases from V and 2 bases from J, with 5 bases in between. The CDR3 extends over 13 amino acids. Germline assignment: CDR1 SQVTM and CDR2 ANQGSEA. DNA for the CDR3: TGCAGCGTTGAGGCAGCTGGGGCCAACGTCCTGACTTTC. This sequence encodes CSVEAAGANVLTF.

V and J are TRBV5-7 and TRBJ1-1; no definite D call. TRBV5-7 belongs to the ORF category, with a function that is uncertain. CDR3 length: 11 amino acids. Deletions cut 4 bases from V and 6 bases from J, with 7 bases between. The CDR3 nucleotides are TGTGCCAGCAGCCCGCCAGCTGAAGCTTTCTTT. Encoded protein: CASSPPAEAFF.

This chain links TRBV4-2 with TRBJ2-1, with TRBD2 matching 7 bases. In germline, CDR1 is LGHNA, CDR2 YNFKEQ. The CDR3 runs 15 residues. With 0 bases clipped from V and 4 bases from J, the junction kept 3 bases outside the gene matches. The CDR3 region is CASSQEDGGYNEQFF. CDR3 in DNA: TGTGCCAGCAGCCAAGAGGACGGGGGGTACAATGAGCAGTTCTTC.

V usage is TRBV13 and J usage is TRBJ1-3; unclear D gene. Trimming stripped 5 bases from V and 0 bases from J, with 20 bases between. The CDR3 extends over 18 amino acids. Germline lookup yields CDR1 PRHDT and CDR2 FYEKMQ (reference sequence). The DNA of the CDR3 is TGTGCCAGCAGCCTAACCCCAAGCGGACTCTCCTCTGGAAACACCATATATTTT. The encoded protein is CASSLTPSGLSSGNTIYF.

The chain recombines TRBV19 with TRBJ1-5; the D gene is possibly TRBD1 (5 bases). With 6 bases removed from V and 0 bases from J, the gap between germline ends came to 12 bases. CDR1 and CDR2 from the germline V gene are LNHDA and SQIVND (reference sequence). The CDR3 runs to 15 residues. The CDR3 is CASSPQVYSNQPQHF. The CDR3 DNA sequence: TGTGCCAGTAGCCCACAGGTTTATAGCAATCAGCCCCAGCATTTT.

The rearrangement uses TRBV5-6 and TRBJ2-3; a weak D match, TRBD2 (5 bases). CDR1 is SGHDT and CDR2 is YYEEEE in the germline V gene. The CDR3 consists of 15 residues. Between the trimmed V and J ends, which lost 0 bases and 2 bases, there was a span of 10 bases. The CDR3 is CASSLVGLITDTQYF. DNA for the CDR3: TGTGCCAGCAGCTTGGTAGGACTGATCACAGATACGCAGTATTTT.

The chain uses TRBV5-1 and TRBJ2-7; D remains ambiguous. The V end lost 0 bases, the J end lost 5 bases, and 15 bases lay between the germline ends. This CDR3 spans 15 amino acids. Germline values: CDR1 SGHRS, CDR2 YFSETQ. The CDR3 DNA is TGCGCCAGCAGCTTGGAGGGCATTCCCTTTGACGAGCAGTACTTC. It is translated as CASSLEGIPFDEQYF.

J is TRBJ2-1 and V is TRBV14; unclear D gene. The CDR3 is 14 amino acids. The germline CDR1 and CDR2 sequences are SGHDN and FVKESK. With 3 bases removed from V and 3 bases from J, the gap between germline ends came to 9 bases. As DNA, the CDR3 is TGTGCCAGCAGCCAGGGTGTCCTCTACAATGAGCAGTTCTTC. This encodes CASSQGVLYNEQFF.

V gene TRBV2 combines with J gene TRBJ2-3, with 7 bases identical to TRBD2. The CDR3 runs to 15 residues. Germline lookup yields CDR1 SNHLY and CDR2 FYNNEI. The V gene end was trimmed by 6 bases and the J gene end by 1 base; junction bases not matched to a gene: 7. The CDR3 spells CASRPRLAGTDTQYF. CDR3 nucleotides: TGTGCCAGCAGACCGCGCCTAGCGGGCACAGATACGCAGTATTTT.

This chain connects TRBV11-2 to TRBJ2-3; D unclear. V dropped 5 bases and J dropped 0 bases, with 12 bases sitting between them. Germline V gene sequence: CDR1 SGHAT, CDR2 FQNNGV. The length of the CDR3 is 15 residues. This chain's CDR3 is CASSPGLSSTDTQYF. The CDR3 DNA reads as TGTGCCAGCAGCCCCGGCCTGTCTAGCACAGATACGCAGTATTTT.

The chain is built from TRBV5-1 and TRBJ1-2; 8 bases line up with TRBD1. The V gene's germline CDR1 is SGHRS and CDR2 YFSETQ. The CDR3 spans 14 residues. The V segment lost 1 base and the J segment 7 bases; nucleotides outside the gene matches: 6. This CDR3 is CASSLRGQGFGYTF. CDR3 coding DNA: TGCGCCAGCAGCTTGAGAGGACAGGGATTTGGCTACACCTTC.

This clone occurred once. The chain is built from TRBV6-5 and TRBJ2-7, with a tentative D call TRBD2 (6 bases). V was shortened by 4 bases and J by 6 bases, with 13 bases between the two germline ends. The CDR3 sequence is 13 residues long. The germline CDR1 and CDR2 sequences are MNHEY and SVGAGI. CDR3 coding DNA: TGTGCCAGCAGTTCCCAGTGGAGGGTCGAGCAGTACTTC. This translates into CASSSQWRVEQYF.

J is TRBJ1-1 and V is TRBV19; TRBD1 matches 12 bases. CDR1 is LNHDA, CDR2 SQIVND, per germline (reference sequence). V was pared by 5 bases and J by 5 bases, with 12 bases of the junction left unmatched. The CDR3 consists of 17 residues. The DNA of the CDR3 is TGTGCCAGTAGTGAATTACCGGGACAGGGGGCGCTTACTGAAGCTTTCTTT. Protein product: CASSELPGQGALTEAFF.

The CDR3: CASRPRGKYNEQFF. In DNA, the CDR3 is TGTGCCAGCAGACCTCGGGGGAAGTACAATGAGCAGTTCTTC. V usage is TRBV11-2 and J usage is TRBJ2-1; tentatively, D is TRBD2 (6 bases). V lost 6 bases and J 4 bases, leaving 13 bases between the germline ends. Germline CDR1 is SGHAT and CDR2 is FQNNGV. This CDR3 is built from 14 residues.

The chain combines TRBV5-1 with TRBJ1-2; no clear D gene. This CDR3 is built from 15 residues. The germline gives CDR1 SGHRS, CDR2 YFSETQ. The ends were cut back, 0 bases at V and 2 bases at J, with 11 bases in the middle. The CDR3 region has the DNA TGCGCCAGCAGCTTGGTAGATTTCGGAAACTATGGCTACACCTTC. It translates to CASSLVDFGNYGYTF.